Listed below are T cell receptor beta chains from one sample, sequenced in a study of CXCR3-negative and CXCR3-positive naive CD8 T cells. TCRdb reprocessed the 5' RACE reads and keeps a single row for each CDR3 protein, giving no DNA. With approximately 24,000 distinct CDR3 sequences in the sample, the ten largest clones hold 2.5% to 3%. The specimen sequenced was naive CXCR3- CD8+ T cells from blood. The receptors derive from a human donor in good health. Some clones in this sample may be carry-over from other donors' samples. The CDR3 runs from the conserved cysteine through the conserved F or W. Clone size is not always given. Where it is, it says once, few, many or a class for expanded clones.

V	size	J	CDR3
TRBV5-1	NA	TRBJ2-2	CASSLVEKVPGELFF
TRBV29-1	NA	TRBJ2-3	CSVEGGTRQGKGIRTDTQYF
TRBV29-1	NA	TRBJ2-7	CSVGLGDEQYF
TRBV29-1	NA	TRBJ2-1	CSATGYHNEQFF
TRBV20-1	NA	TRBJ2-1	CSARSPRRGAGVPSYNEQFF
TRBV3-1	NA	TRBJ2-3	CATDPGRGLDGTDTQYF
TRBV4-2	NA	TRBJ2-1	CASSQEAPSGVYNEQFF
TRBV28	NA	TRBJ2-3	CASSLTGVDTQYF
TRBV20-1	NA	TRBJ2-5	CSARPFVELAERETQYF
TRBV19	NA	TRBJ1-1	CASSMGNTEAFF
TRBV20-1	NA	TRBJ2-1	CSARDIAGEDNEQFF
TRBV27	NA	TRBJ2-7	CASSSTIYMISYEQYF
TRBV27	NA	TRBJ2-2	CASSPTHTGELFF
TRBV5-1	medium-sized	TRBJ1-4	CASSLGQFNEKLFF